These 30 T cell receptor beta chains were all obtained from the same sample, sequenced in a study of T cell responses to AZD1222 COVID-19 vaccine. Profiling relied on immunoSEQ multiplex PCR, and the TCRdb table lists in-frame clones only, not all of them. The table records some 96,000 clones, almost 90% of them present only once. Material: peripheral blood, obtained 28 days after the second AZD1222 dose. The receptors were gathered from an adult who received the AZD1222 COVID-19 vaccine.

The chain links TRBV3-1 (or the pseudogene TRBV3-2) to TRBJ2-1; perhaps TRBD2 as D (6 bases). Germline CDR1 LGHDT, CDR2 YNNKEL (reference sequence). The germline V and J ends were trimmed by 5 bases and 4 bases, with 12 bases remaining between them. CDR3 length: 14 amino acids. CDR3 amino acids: CASSRLVGYNEQFF. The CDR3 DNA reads TGTGCCAGCAGCAGACTAGTGGGGTACAATGAGCAGTTCTTC.

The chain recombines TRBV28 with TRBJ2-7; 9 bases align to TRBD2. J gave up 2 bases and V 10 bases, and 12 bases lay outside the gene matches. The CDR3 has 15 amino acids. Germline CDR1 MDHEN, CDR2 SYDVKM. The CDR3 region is CATSTGASGTYEQYF. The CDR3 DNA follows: TGTGCCACCTCTACCGGGGCTAGCGGGACCTACGAGCAGTACTTC.

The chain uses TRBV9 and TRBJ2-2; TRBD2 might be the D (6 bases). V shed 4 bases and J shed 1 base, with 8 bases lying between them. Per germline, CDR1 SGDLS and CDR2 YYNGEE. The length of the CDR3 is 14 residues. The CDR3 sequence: CASSPGVNTGELFF. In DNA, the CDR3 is TGTGCCAGCAGCCCGGGGGTGAACACCGGGGAGCTGTTTTTT.

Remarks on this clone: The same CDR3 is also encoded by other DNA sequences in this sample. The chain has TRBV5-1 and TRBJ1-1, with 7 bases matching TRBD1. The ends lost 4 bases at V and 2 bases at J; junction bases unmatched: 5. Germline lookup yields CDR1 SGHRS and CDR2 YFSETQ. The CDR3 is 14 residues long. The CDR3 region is CASSLGQVNTEAFF. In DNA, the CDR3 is TGCGCCAGCAGCCTTGGACAGGTTAACACTGAAGCTTTCTTT.

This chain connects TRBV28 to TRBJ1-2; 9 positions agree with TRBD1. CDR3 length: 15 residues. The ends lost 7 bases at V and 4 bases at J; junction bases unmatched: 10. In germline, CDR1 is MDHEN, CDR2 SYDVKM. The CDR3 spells CASKTPGQGSYGYTF. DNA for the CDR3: TGTGCCAGCAAGACACCCGGACAGGGGAGCTATGGCTACACCTTC.

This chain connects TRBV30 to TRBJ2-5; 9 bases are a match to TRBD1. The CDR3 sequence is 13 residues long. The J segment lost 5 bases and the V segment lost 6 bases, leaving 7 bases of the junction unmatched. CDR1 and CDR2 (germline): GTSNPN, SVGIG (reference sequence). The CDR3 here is CACRHRGLETQYF. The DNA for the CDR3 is TGTGCCTGCCGCCACAGGGGGCTTGAGACCCAGTACTTC.

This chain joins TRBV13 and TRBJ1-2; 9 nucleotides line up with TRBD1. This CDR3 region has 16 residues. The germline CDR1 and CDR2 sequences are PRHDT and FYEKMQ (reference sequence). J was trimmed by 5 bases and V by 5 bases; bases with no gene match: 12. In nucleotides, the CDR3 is TGTGCCAGCAGCCCAGACCCGGGACAGGGCGCTTATGGCTACACCTTC. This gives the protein CASSPDPGQGAYGYTF.

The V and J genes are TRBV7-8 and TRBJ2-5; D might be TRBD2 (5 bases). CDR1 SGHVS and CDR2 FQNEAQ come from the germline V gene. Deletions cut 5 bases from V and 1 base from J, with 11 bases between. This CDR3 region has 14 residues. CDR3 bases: TGTGCCAGCAGCCGAGCGGCAGTCCAAGAGACCCAGTACTTC. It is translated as CASSRAAVQETQYF.

CDR3: CAIRSGQGSQPQHF. The DNA for the CDR3 is TGTGCCATCAGATCCGGACAGGGTAGCCAGCCCCAGCATTTT. The chain couples TRBV10-3 to TRBJ1-5, with 8 bases fitting TRBD1. The CDR3 has 14 amino acids. Germline V gene lookup returns CDR1 ENHRY and CDR2 SYGVKD. V trimming: 6 bases; J trimming: 7 bases; junction bases outside the gene matches: 8.

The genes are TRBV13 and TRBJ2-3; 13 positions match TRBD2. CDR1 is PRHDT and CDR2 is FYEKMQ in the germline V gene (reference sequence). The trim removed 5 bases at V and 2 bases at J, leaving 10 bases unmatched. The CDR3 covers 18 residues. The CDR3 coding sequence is TGTGCCAGCAGCCTGCGCCCGGGACTAGCGGGAACCACAGATACGCAGTATTTT. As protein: CASSLRPGLAGTTDTQYF.

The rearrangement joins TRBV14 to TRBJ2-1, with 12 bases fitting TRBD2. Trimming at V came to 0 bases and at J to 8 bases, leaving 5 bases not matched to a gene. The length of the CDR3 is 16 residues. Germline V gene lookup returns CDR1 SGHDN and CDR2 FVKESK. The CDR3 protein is CASSQETSGSKDEQFF. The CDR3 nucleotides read TGTGCCAGCAGCCAAGAGACTAGCGGGAGTAAGGATGAGCAGTTCTTC. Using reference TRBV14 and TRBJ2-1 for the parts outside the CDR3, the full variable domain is EAGVTQFPSHSVIEKGQTVTLRCDPISGHDNLYWYRRVMGKEIKFLLHFVKESKQDESGMPNNRFLAERTGGTYSTLKVQPAELEDSGVYFCASSQETSGSKDEQFFGPGTRLTVL.

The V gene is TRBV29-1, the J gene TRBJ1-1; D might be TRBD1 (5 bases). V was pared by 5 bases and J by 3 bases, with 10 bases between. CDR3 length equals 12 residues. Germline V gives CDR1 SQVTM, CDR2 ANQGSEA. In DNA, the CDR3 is TGCAGCGTTAGGGACTTCGACACTGAAGCTTTCTTT. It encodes CSVRDFDTEAFF. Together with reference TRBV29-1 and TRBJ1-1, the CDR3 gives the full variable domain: SAVISQKPSRDICQRGTSLTIQCQVDSQVTMMFWYRQQPGQSLTLIATANQGSEATYESGFVIDKFPISRPNLTFSTLTVSNMSPEDSSIYLCSVRDFDTEAFFGQGTRLTVV.

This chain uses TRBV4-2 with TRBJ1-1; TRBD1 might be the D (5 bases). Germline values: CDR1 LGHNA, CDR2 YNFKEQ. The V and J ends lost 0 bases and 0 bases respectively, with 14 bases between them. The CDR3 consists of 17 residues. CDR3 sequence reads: CASSQEPQGLMNTEAFF. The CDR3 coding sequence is TGTGCCAGCAGCCAAGAGCCCCAGGGATTAATGAACACTGAAGCTTTCTTT.

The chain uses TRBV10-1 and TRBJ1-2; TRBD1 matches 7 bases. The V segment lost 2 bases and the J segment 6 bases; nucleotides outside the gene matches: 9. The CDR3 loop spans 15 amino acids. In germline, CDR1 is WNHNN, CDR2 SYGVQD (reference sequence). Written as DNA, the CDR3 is TGCGCCAGCAGTGAGATGAAGGGGGCTATCAATGGCTACACCTTC. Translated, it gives CASSEMKGAINGYTF.

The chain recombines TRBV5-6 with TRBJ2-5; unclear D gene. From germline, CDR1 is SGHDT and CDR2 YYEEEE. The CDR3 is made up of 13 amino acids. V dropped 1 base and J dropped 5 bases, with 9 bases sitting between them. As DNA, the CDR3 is TGTGCCAGCAGCTTGTGGAGCGCTGAGACCCAGTACTTC. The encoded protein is CASSLWSAETQYF.

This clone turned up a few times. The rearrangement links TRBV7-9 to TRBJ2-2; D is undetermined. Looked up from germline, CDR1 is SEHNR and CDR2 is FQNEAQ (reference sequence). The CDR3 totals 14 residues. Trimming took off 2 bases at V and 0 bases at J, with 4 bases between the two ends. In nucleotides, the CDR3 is TGTGCCAGCAGCTTACATGCGAACACCGGGGAGCTGTTTTTT. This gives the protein CASSLHANTGELFF.

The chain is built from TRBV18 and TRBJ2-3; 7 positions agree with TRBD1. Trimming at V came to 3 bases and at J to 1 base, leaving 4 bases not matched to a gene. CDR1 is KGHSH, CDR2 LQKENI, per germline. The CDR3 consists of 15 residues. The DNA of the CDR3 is TGTGCCAGCTCACCCTCCCAGGGGGGCACAGATACGCAGTATTTT. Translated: CASSPSQGGTDTQYF.

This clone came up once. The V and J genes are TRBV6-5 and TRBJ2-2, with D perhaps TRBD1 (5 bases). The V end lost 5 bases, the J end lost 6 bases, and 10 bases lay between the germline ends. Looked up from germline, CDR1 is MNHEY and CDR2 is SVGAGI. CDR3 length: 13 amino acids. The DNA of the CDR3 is TGTGCCAGCAGTATCCAGGGTTCCGGGGAGCTGTTTTTT. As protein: CASSIQGSGELFF.

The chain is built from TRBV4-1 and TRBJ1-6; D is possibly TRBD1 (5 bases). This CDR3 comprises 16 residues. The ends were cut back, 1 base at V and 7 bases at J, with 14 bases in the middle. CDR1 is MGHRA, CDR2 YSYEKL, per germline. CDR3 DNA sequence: TGCGCCAGCAGCCAAGTGTTTTACGGGGGAAATTCACCCCTCCACTTT. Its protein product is CASSQVFYGGNSPLHF.

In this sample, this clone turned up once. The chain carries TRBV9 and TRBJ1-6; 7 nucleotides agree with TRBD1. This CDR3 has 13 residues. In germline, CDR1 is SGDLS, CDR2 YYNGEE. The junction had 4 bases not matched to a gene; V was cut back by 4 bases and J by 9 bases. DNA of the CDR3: TGTGCCAGCAGCCCTTGGACAGGTTCACCCCTCCACTTT. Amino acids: CASSPWTGSPLHF.

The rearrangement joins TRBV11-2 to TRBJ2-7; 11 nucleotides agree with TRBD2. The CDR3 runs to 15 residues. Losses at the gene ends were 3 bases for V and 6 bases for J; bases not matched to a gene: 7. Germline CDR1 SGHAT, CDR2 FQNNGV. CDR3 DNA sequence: TGTGCCAGCAGCTTTAGCGGGAGGGCCATGGGCGAGCAGTACTTC. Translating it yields CASSFSGRAMGEQYF. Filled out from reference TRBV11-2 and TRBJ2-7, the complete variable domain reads EAGVAQSPRYKIIEKRQSVAFWCNPISGHATLYWYQQILGQGPKLLIQFQNNGVVDDSQLPKDRFSAERLKGVDSTLKIQPAKLEDSAVYLCASSFSGRAMGEQYFGPGTRLTVT.

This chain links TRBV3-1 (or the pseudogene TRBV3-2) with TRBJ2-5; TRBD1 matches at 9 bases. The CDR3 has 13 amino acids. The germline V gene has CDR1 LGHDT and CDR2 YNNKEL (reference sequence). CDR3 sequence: CASTGGRQETQYF. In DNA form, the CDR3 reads TGTGCTTCCACAGGGGGCCGCCAAGAGACCCAGTACTTC.

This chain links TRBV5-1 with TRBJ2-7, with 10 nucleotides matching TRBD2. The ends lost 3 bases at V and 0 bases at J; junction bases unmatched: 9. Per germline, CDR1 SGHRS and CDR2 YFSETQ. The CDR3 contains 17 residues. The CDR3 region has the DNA TGCGCCAGCAGCTGGGGTTGGACTAGCGGAAGCTCCTACGAGCAGTACTTC. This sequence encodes CASSWGWTSGSSYEQYF.

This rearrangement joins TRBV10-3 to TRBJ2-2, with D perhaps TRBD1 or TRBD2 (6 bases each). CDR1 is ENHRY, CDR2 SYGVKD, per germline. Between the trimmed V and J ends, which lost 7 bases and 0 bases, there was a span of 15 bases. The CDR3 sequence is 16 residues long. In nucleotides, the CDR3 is TGTGCCATCAATATCCGCGGGACAACGAACACCGGGGAGCTGTTTTTT. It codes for CAINIRGTTNTGELFF.

The DNA of the CDR3 is TGTGCCAGCATGGGCGGTGGTGGCTACACCTTC. It is translated as CASMGGGGYTF. The rearrangement uses TRBV28 and TRBJ1-2; no firm D call. This CDR3 is 11 amino acids long. The germline V gene has CDR1 MDHEN and CDR2 SYDVKM. Trimming stripped 7 bases from V and 7 bases from J, with 10 bases between.

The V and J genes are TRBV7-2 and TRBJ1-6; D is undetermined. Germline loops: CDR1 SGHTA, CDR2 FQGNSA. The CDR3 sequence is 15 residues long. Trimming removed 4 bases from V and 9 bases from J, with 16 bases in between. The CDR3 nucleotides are TGTGCCAGCAGCTCCCGACCCATGGCAGGTTCACCCCTCCACTTT. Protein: CASSSRPMAGSPLHF.

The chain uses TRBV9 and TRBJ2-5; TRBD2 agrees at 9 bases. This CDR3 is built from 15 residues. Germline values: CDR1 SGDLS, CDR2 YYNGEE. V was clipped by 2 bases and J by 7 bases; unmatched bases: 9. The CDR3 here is CASSVSSGTVVTQYF. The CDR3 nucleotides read TGTGCCAGCAGCGTGTCTAGCGGGACGGTGGTGACCCAGTACTTC.

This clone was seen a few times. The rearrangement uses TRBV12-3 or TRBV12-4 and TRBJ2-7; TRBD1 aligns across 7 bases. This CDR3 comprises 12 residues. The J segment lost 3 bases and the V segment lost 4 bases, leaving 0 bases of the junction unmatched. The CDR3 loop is CASSSGGYEQYF. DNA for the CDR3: TGTGCCAGCAGTTCAGGGGGCTACGAGCAGTACTTC.

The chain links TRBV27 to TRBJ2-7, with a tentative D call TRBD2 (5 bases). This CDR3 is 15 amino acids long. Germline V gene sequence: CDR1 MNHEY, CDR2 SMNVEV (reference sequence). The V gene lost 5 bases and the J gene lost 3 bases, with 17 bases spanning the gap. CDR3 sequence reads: CASSRIAGKVYEQYF. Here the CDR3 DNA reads TGTGCCAGCAGTCGAATTGCGGGCAAGGTCTACGAGCAGTACTTC.

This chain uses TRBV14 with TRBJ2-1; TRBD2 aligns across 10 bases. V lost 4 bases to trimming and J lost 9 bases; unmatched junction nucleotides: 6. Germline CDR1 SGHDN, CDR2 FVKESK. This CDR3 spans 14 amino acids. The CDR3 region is CASSPSGRWREQFF. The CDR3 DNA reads TGTGCCAGCAGCCCTAGCGGGAGATGGCGTGAGCAGTTCTTC.